The rows below give T cell receptor beta chains drawn from one sample of a study of shared clonotypes between healthy human individuals. Clones were sequenced by immunoSEQ multiplex PCR, and TCRdb holds only the in-frame ones, with some missing. The top ten clones hold 20% to 30% of a sample with hundreds of thousands of clones, 92% of them seen once. The material sequenced was naive CD8+ T cells sorted from blood. The source is a young man in good health. Both conserved end residues are part of each CDR3. D genes are given only for firm matches.

V gene: TRBV28
D gene: -
CDR3 length: 17
J gene: TRBJ1-4
CDR3 protein: CASKPQSEGTTNEKLFF
CDR3 DNA: TGTGCCAGCAAACCCCAAAGTGAGGGAACAACTAATGAAAAACTGTTTTTT

V gene: TRBV4-3
D gene: -
CDR3 length: 15
J gene: TRBJ1-4
CDR3 protein: CASRATTATNEKLFF
CDR3 DNA: TGCGCCAGCAGGGCAACTACGGCAACTAATGAAAAACTGTTTTTT

V gene: TRBV30
D gene: -
CDR3 length: 11
J gene: TRBJ2-7
CDR3 protein: CAFGLPYEQYF
CDR3 DNA: TGTGCCTTTGGACTTCCCTACGAGCAGTACTTC

V gene: TRBV30
D gene: -
CDR3 length: 12
J gene: TRBJ2-3
CDR3 protein: CAWSVQADTQYF
CDR3 DNA: TGTGCCTGGAGTGTACAGGCAGATACGCAGTATTTT

V gene: TRBV4-1
D gene: -
CDR3 length: 13
J gene: TRBJ1-1
CDR3 protein: CASSHTSGYEAFF
CDR3 DNA: TGCGCCAGCAGCCACACATCGGGGTATGAAGCTTTCTTT

V gene: TRBV29-1
D gene: -
CDR3 length: 15
J gene: TRBJ2-3
CDR3 protein: CSVELLVLGTDTQYF
CDR3 DNA: TGCAGCGTTGAATTATTAGTTTTGGGGACAGATACGCAGTATTTT

V gene: TRBV27
D gene: TRBD2
CDR3 length: 14
J gene: TRBJ2-5
CDR3 protein: CASSFETSGETQYF
CDR3 DNA: TGTGCCAGCAGTTTTGAGACTAGCGGTGAGACCCAGTACTTC

V gene: TRBV27
D gene: TRBD2
CDR3 length: 19
J gene: TRBJ2-5
CDR3 protein: CASAPGLAGGSILEETQYF
CDR3 DNA: TGTGCCAGTGCCCCGGGACTAGCGGGAGGGAGTATTTTGGAAGAGACCCAGTACTTC

V gene: TRBV4-3
D gene: -
CDR3 length: 18
J gene: TRBJ2-1
CDR3 protein: CASSQVLEGEGPRNEQFF
CDR3 DNA: TGCGCCAGCAGCCAAGTTCTAGAGGGGGAGGGCCCTCGCAATGAGCAGTTCTTC

V gene: TRBV29-1
D gene: -
CDR3 length: 13
J gene: TRBJ2-5
CDR3 protein: CSVQDSYQETQYF
CDR3 DNA: TGCAGCGTTCAAGACAGTTACCAAGAGACCCAGTACTTC

V gene: TRBV25-1
D gene: TRBD2
CDR3 length: 15
J gene: TRBJ2-3
CDR3 protein: CASSLTGGGTDTQYF
CDR3 DNA: TGTGCCAGCAGCTTAACGGGGGGGGGCACAGATACGCAGTATTTT

V gene: TRBV10-1
D gene: -
CDR3 length: 14
J gene: TRBJ2-5
CDR3 protein: CASSEDRTDGTQYF
CDR3 DNA: TGCGCCAGCAGTGAGGACCGGACGGATGGGACCCAGTACTTC

V gene: TRBV10-2
D gene: -
CDR3 length: 13
J gene: TRBJ2-5
CDR3 protein: CASKDGRQETQYF
CDR3 DNA: TGCGCCAGCAAGGATGGTCGACAAGAGACCCAGTACTTC

V gene: TRBV6-5
D gene: -
CDR3 length: 12
J gene: TRBJ1-4
CDR3 protein: CATSGLEGKLFF
CDR3 DNA: TGTGCCACAAGTGGATTAGAGGGGAAACTGTTTTTT

V gene: TRBV5-1
D gene: TRBD1
CDR3 length: 17
J gene: TRBJ1-2
CDR3 protein: CASSRYLSGTGERGYTF
CDR3 DNA: TGCGCCAGCAGTCGTTACCTATCCGGGACAGGGGAACGTGGCTACACCTTC

V gene: TRBV9
D gene: -
CDR3 length: 14
J gene: TRBJ2-1
CDR3 protein: CASSRGPGGNEQFF
CDR3 DNA: TGTGCCAGCAGCCGAGGACCCGGCGGCAATGAGCAGTTCTTC

V gene: TRBV2
D gene: -
CDR3 length: 17
J gene: TRBJ2-2
CDR3 protein: CASSESRLASNTGELFF
CDR3 DNA: TGTGCCAGCAGTGAATCTAGGCTAGCCTCGAACACCGGGGAGCTGTTTTTT

V gene: TRBV19
D gene: -
CDR3 length: 14
J gene: TRBJ2-7
CDR3 protein: CASSATGSAYEQYF
CDR3 DNA: TGTGCCAGTAGTGCTACCGGGAGCGCGTACGAGCAGTACTTC

V gene: TRBV27
D gene: TRBD2
CDR3 length: 16
J gene: TRBJ2-5
CDR3 protein: CASSPPGLAVPGTQYF
CDR3 DNA: TGTGCCAGCAGTCCCCCGGGACTAGCGGTACCTGGAACCCAGTACTTC

V gene: TRBV5-1
D gene: -
CDR3 length: 17
J gene: TRBJ2-7
CDR3 protein: CASSLAQGEGRYYEQYF
CDR3 DNA: TGCGCCAGCAGCTTGGCCCAGGGTGAGGGGCGCTACTACGAGCAGTACTTC

V gene: TRBV19
D gene: -
CDR3 length: 15
J gene: TRBJ2-1
CDR3 protein: CASSITDSSYNEQFF
CDR3 DNA: TGTGCCAGTAGTATTACGGATAGCTCCTACAATGAGCAGTTCTTC

V gene: TRBV14
D gene: -
CDR3 length: 13
J gene: TRBJ2-1
CDR3 protein: CASSQSNAHEQFF
CDR3 DNA: TGTGCCAGCAGCCAATCAAACGCACATGAGCAGTTCTTC

V gene: TRBV10-1
D gene: -
CDR3 length: 14
J gene: TRBJ2-3
CDR3 protein: CASSETGGSDTQYF
CDR3 DNA: TGCGCCAGCAGTGAGACGGGGGGCTCAGATACGCAGTATTTT

V gene: TRBV5-1
D gene: -
CDR3 length: 15
J gene: TRBJ2-7
CDR3 protein: CASSLAGAGNYEQYF
CDR3 DNA: TGCGCCAGCAGCTTGGCCGGGGCAGGGAACTACGAGCAGTACTTC

V gene: TRBV27
D gene: TRBD1
CDR3 length: 14
J gene: TRBJ1-5
CDR3 protein: CASSPDRFNQPQHF
CDR3 DNA: TGTGCCAGCAGTCCGGACAGGTTCAATCAGCCCCAGCATTTT

V gene: TRBV27
D gene: -
CDR3 length: 19
J gene: TRBJ2-1
CDR3 protein: CASTTGESGLSPIYNEQFF
CDR3 DNA: TGTGCCAGCACAACAGGGGAAAGCGGGCTAAGTCCCATCTACAATGAGCAGTTCTTC

V gene: TRBV27
D gene: -
CDR3 length: 16
J gene: TRBJ2-1
CDR3 protein: CASSFSARDPYNEQFF
CDR3 DNA: TGTGCCAGCAGTTTCTCGGCGCGGGACCCCTACAATGAGCAGTTCTTC